This note documents a single T cell receptor beta chain sequence. Its antigen is undetermined. This entry comes from a study of blood T cells in healthy people across ages. General observations from the study: Higher diversity, along with more naive CD4+ cells, distinguished long-lived donors from aged donors.

The CDR3 loop spans 15 amino acids. The germline V gene has CDR1 SGDLS and CDR2 YYNGEE. Trimming left V 0 bases short and J 1 base short, with 9 bases between. For the second PCR, which ran for about 6 to 11 cycles, a sample-barcoded 5' primer and a J-beta primer mix were used. Carrying 12 random nucleotides, a template-switch adaptor labeled each individual cDNA molecule. The yield of each sample was at least 3 million CDR3-containing paired-end reads. MiXCR, run by TCRdb on the 5' RACE reads, gives a single entry per CDR3 protein. The data hold roughly 2 million distinct CDR3 sequences, with 49% observed a single time.

This receptor was taken from a woman aged 40 to 50 in good health. The J gene is TRBJ2-3, the V gene TRBV9; D is perhaps TRBD1 or TRBD2 (5 bases each). The specimen was blood. This CDR3 reads CASSVARGGTDTQYF. The CDR3 nucleotides read TGTGCCAGCAGCGTAGCAAGGGGAGGCACAGATACGCAGTATTTT.